This T cell receptor (beta chain) derives from a study of CD8 T cells in ankylosing spondylitis. The CDR3 is 15 amino acids. V shed 0 bases and J 3 bases; nucleotides not matched to a gene: 7. Looked up from germline, CDR1 is DFQATT and CDR2 is SNEGSKA (reference sequence). Points on this clonotype: No antigen is known for it.

TCRdb recomputed calls from the 5' RACE reads with MiXCR, one row per CDR3 protein. In the table there are approximately 300,000 distinct CDR3 sequences, more than 20% of which are singletons. Broader study findings: Apparently characteristic of ankylosing spondylitis blood was a TCR beta motif (about eight highly homologous variants). Earlier studies detected some motif variants in reactive arthritis synovial fluid and blood.

The clonotype was recovered from a female donor with ankylosing spondylitis or in good health (not recorded which). V gene TRBV20-1 combines with J gene TRBJ2-5, with 7 bases that match TRBD2. Sequencing input: blood, either unsorted or a sorted T cell fraction (not recorded which). Written as DNA, the CDR3 is TGCAGTGCTAGAGATCTCTGGCTAGCGGAAGAGACCCAGTACTTC. Translation gives CSARDLWLAEETQYF.